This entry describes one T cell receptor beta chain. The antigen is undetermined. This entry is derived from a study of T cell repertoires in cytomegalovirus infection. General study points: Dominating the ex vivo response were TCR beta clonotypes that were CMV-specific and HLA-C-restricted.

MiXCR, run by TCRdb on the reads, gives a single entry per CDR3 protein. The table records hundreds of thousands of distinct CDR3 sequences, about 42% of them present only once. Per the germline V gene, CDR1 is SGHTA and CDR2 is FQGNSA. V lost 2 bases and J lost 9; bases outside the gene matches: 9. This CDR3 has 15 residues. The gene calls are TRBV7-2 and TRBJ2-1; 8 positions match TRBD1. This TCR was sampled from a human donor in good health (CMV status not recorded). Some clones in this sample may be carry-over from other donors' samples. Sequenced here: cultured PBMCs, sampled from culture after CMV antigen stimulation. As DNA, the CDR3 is TGTGCCAGCAGCTTATACCAGGGGGCGGAGGGTGAGCAGTTCTTC. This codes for CASSLYQGAEGEQFF.